Listed below are T cell receptor beta chains from one sample, sequenced in a study of cytomegalovirus exposure and HLA in healthy donors. Produced via immunoSEQ multiplex PCR; TCRdb's table is partial and in-frame only. This table holds 95,000 to 100,000 clones, about 75% found once. Sample: PBMCs. Every receptor here comes from a man over 45 in good health and CMV-seronegative. Each CDR3 is given with its conserved first and last residue. A D gene is named only where the DNA matches it firmly. Clone size is stated in some rows and not others, as once, few, many or a class when expanded.

v_gene	j_gene	d_gene	abundance	CDR3aa	CDR3nt
TRBV15	TRBJ2-1	TRBD1	.	CATSRPGQGLDEQFF	TGTGCCACCAGCAGGCCGGGACAGGGACTCGATGAGCAGTTCTTC
TRBV1	TRBJ2-3	.	.	CTSSRLDRGKTDTQYF	TGCACCAGCAGCCGACTAGACAGGGGGAAAACAGATACGCAGTATTTT
TRBV28	TRBJ2-7	.	.	CASSLAPTYEQYF	TGTGCCAGCAGTTTAGCCCCAACCTACGAGCAGTACTTC
TRBV6-1	TRBJ2-3	TRBD2	.	CASNGAGGLTDTQYF	TGTGCCAGCAATGGAGCGGGGGGGCTCACAGATACGCAGTATTTT
TRBV7-9	TRBJ2-5	.	.	CASSLGGQGRGSQETQYF	TGTGCCAGCAGCTTAGGAGGGCAGGGGCGAGGCTCCCAAGAGACCCAGTACTTC
TRBV19	TRBJ1-4	.	.	CASSMSATNEKLFF	TGTGCCAGTAGTATGAGTGCAACTAATGAAAAACTGTTTTTT
TRBV6-5	TRBJ1-2	.	once	CASSQGYGYTF	TGTGCCAGCAGCCAGGGCTATGGCTACACCTTC
TRBV6-5	TRBJ2-3	.	few	CASSPTRAPQYF	TGTGCCAGCAGTCCCACTCGCGCTCCGCAGTATTTT
TRBV4-2	TRBJ2-7	TRBD2	.	CASSQGSGRSHEQYF	TGTGCCAGCAGCCAAGGGAGCGGGAGGTCCCACGAGCAGTACTTC
TRBV5-6	TRBJ2-5	.	.	CASSLEFRGAGLTQYF	TGTGCCAGCAGCTTGGAATTCCGGGGGGCAGGTTTAACCCAGTACTTC
TRBV11-2	TRBJ1-5	.	.	CASSLNGFYSNQPQHF	TGTGCCAGCAGCTTAAACGGTTTTTATAGCAATCAGCCCCAGCATTTT
TRBV5-6	TRBJ2-7	.	once	CASSRSQGYEQYF	TGTGCCAGCAGCCGATCCCAGGGATACGAGCAGTACTTC